This T cell receptor beta chain came from a study of T cells in Graves' hyperthyroidism and ophthalmopathy. Study results and limitations: Model-based prediction identified ophthalmopathy a median around 6.5 months prior to its onset.

TCR beta CDR3 regions were amplified from RNA transcripts. Primed by the HTBI set, a first-round RT-PCR was run on the TCR CDR3. TCRdb reprocessed the multiplex PCR reads via MiXCR and lists one record per CDR3 protein. The table lists hundreds of thousands of distinct CDR3 sequences, 16% of them singletons. This clonotype was seen only a few times. Its specificity is not known. Over 9 ml of fresh peripheral blood supplied the PBMCs. The germline CDR1 and CDR2 sequences are SGHNT and YYREEE (reference sequence). The CDR3 extends over 15 amino acids. V was pared by 2 bases and J by 3 bases, with 4 bases of the junction left unmatched.

The sequence was collected from a woman younger than 30 with Graves' ophthalmopathy. Material: blood. The chain is built from TRBV5-4 and TRBJ2-3; TRBD1 matches at 9 bases. For the CDR3, the DNA is TGTGCCAGCAGCTTCACAGGGGGCGCGACAGATACGCAGTATTTT. Protein product: CASSFTGGATDTQYF.